The entry below gives a single T cell receptor beta chain sequence along with its context. Its antigen specificity is not known. Base-call qualities are not available, and no considerably larger clone is one nucleotide away. This record belongs to a study of blood T cells in healthy people across ages (dated by TCRdb to the mid-2010s). Describing the broader study: In model experiments, template switching captured roughly one uniquely barcoded TCR beta cDNA molecule for every two T cells. The study measured age-related changes in TCR beta repertoire diversity using deep sequencing normalized with unique cDNA molecular identifiers. The donors were divided into four age groups: young (average roughly 15 years), middle-aged (about 41), aged (roughly 60) and long-lived (roughly 86). Two additional independent replicas of 1 million unique cDNA reads from the same blood draw were analyzed for two donors (one aged 18 to 30 and one aged 80 or older). What the study reported, not specific to this receptor: As age increased, observed TCR beta diversity per million T cells dropped in a roughly linear way, and a significant reduction was already evident by age 40. The long-lived group showed more naive CD4+ T cells, fewer expanded clones and increased TCR diversity than the aged group, suggesting age selection. Because donor CMV infection status was unknown, age-related changes in expanded clonotypes were potentially confounded. Bulk unsorted PBMC profiling prevented conclusive comparison of naive and antigen-experienced compartments. There was a strong correlation between observed TCR beta diversity and the percentage of naive T cells measured by flow cytometry. Estimates of total diversity based on one million sequenced T cells were considered lower bounds and underestimates.

Donors were roughly 40 systemically healthy Caucasian individuals from Russia aged roughly 6 to 95 years. Each donor gave approximately 9.3 milliliters of peripheral blood, collected into EDTA-treated Vacutainer tubes. Ficoll-Paque density-gradient centrifugation was used to isolate PBMCs, with at least 6.5 million per sample. Total RNA was extracted from PBMCs with Trizol reagent, with at least 5 micrograms obtained per sample. For every donor, flow cytometry on a PBMC aliquot measured the percentage of naive CD45RAhigh/CD27high T cells. According to the germline V gene (reference sequence), CDR1 reads DFQATT and CDR2 reads SNEGSKA. V and J are truncated by 3 bases and 7 bases respectively, leaving an intervening sequence of 7 bases. The CDR3 spans 11 residues, from the cysteine through the phenylalanine. Only the CDR3 part of the read is kept: 33 bases, read in frame from the first base. Receptor amplification or capture employed 5' RACE. The listed sequencing device is Illumina HiSeq 2500. A second PCR of roughly 7 to 11 cycles was run with a J-beta primer mix and a sample-barcoded 5' primer. A template-switch 5' adaptor carrying 12 random nucleotides introduced a unique molecular identifier onto each TCR beta cDNA molecule. Each sample yielded at least 3 million CDR3-containing paired-end reads. All of the RNA was converted into first-strand cDNA using the Mint cDNA synthesis kit, with a TRBC-specific oligonucleotide serving as the primer. Following uracil-DNA glycosylase treatment, a first 18-cycle PCR with universal primers M1SS and BC2_uni_R was performed on all cDNA. In the authors' own workflow: Normalization of each sample was performed by random selection of 1 million high-quality reads, each carrying a distinct molecular identifier. Reads sharing molecular identifiers were discarded rather than binned into consensus sequences. MiTCR, run with a Q25 quality threshold and the strictest error-elimination algorithm, handled CDR3 identification, clonotype clustering and error correction. A nonparametric unseen species model with Euler transformation was used to estimate lower-bound total TCR beta diversity. The raw public data were reprocessed by TCRdb itself: fastp quality trimming at Q25, MiXCR clonotype calling, in-frame beta chains only. Rows with a matching CDR3 protein are joined into one entry that keeps the most common DNA and genes. For this entry, the V and J calls and clone size follow TCRdb and not the study's own pipeline. The sample yields hundreds of thousands of distinct CDR3 sequences; around 25% were counted once. Just under 9.5% of the sample belongs to the ten largest clones.

The sample also formed part of further work on T cells of mothers and their children. As the second publication notes: Nine systemically healthy Caucasian individuals, comprising three mothers and their six children, were included as donors. cDNA synthesis consumed the entire amount of extracted RNA, loaded at approximately 1.6 ug RNA in each 15 ul reaction. Sample barcodes and 2-4 random nucleotides were added via the M1S primer in the second PCR. Each mother yielded over 8.5 million TCR beta CDR3 reads and each child a few million reads. TCR recombination output is similarly shaped by thymic selection in related and unrelated pairs, with a minor effect exerted by inherited differences. Related mother-child pairs always showed normalized repertoire overlap that was slightly higher than in unrelated mother-child pairs, though the difference was never significant. No persistent microchimeric T cell clones were detected, at a sensitivity of roughly 100 clones per million clonotypes. The study used deep NGS to compare TCR beta repertoires of mothers and children, seeking features distinguishing related mother-child pairs from unrelated individuals. On average, the children were about 10 +/- 4 years old, while the mothers were about 40 +/- 4 years old. After adapters were ligated using NEBNext reagents, the libraries underwent 100+100 nt paired-end sequencing on an Illumina HiSeq 2000. Mother and child libraries were prepared a month apart and sequenced in separate runs to prevent cross-contamination. Between roughly 450,000 and 2,000,000 distinct TCR beta clonotypes were identified per donor. Naive TCR beta clonotypes were estimated from low-frequency clonotypes matched to each donor's FACS-determined naive share, without sorting.

The chain couples TRBV20-1 to TRBJ1-5; no confident D gene assignment can be made. The receptor was derived from a boy between 5 and 17 years old in good health. The specimen sequenced was blood. The nucleotide sequence is given as TGCAGTGCTAGGTGGGGACAGCCCCAGCATTTT. This gives the protein CSARWGQPQHF.